Each of the 3 T cell receptor beta chains below was sequenced from the same sample in a study of response to subunit inactivated influenza vaccine. TCRdb reanalysed the RT-PCR reads using MiXCR and keeps one entry per CDR3 protein. The sample yields approximately 700,000 distinct CDR3 sequences, 11% to 15% seen once. The sample was PBMCs from blood, taken approximately 15 days before vaccination. These receptor sequences come from a man aged 50 to 60 who received an inactivated influenza vaccine.

This clonotype was counted between two and nine times. The chain recombines TRBV6-2 or TRBV6-3 with TRBJ2-5, with a tentative D call TRBD2 (6 bases). CDR1 is MNHEY and CDR2 is SVGEGT in the germline V gene. The CDR3 length is 14 residues. Trimming left V 5 bases short and J 2 bases short, with 12 bases between. The CDR3 DNA reads as TGTGCCAGCAGTACCCGGAGGGGACAAGAGACCCAGTACTTC. Encoded protein: CASSTRRGQETQYF.

The J gene is TRBJ2-7, the V gene TRBV29-1, with 7 nucleotides matching TRBD2. Germline CDR1 is SQVTM and CDR2 is ANQGSEA. J was trimmed by 0 bases and V by 3 bases; bases with no gene match: 8. This CDR3 region has 15 residues. The CDR3 here is CSVEYLGGSSYEQYF. In nucleotides, the CDR3 is TGCAGCGTTGAGTACTTGGGCGGGAGCTCCTACGAGCAGTACTTC.

The gene calls are TRBV5-1 and TRBJ2-1; 8 bases agree with TRBD1. V shed 1 base, J shed 2 bases, and the junction held 5 bases outside the gene matches. The CDR3 covers 16 residues. Germline lookup yields CDR1 SGHRS and CDR2 YFSETQ. CDR3 region: CASSLLGQGPYNEQFF. The CDR3 DNA sequence: TGCGCCAGCAGCTTGTTAGGACAGGGTCCCTACAATGAGCAGTTCTTC.